The 16 T cell receptor beta chains presented below share a single source sample, sequenced in a study of tissue T cells after allogeneic stem cell transplantation. Sample time point: mouse harvest day 7 after allogeneic transplant. The graft held 10^6 splenic CD5+ T cells and 10^7 T-cell-depleted bone marrow cells. Data came from immunoSEQ multiplex PCR; TCRdb stores just in-frame clones and leaves some out. The sample includes several thousand clones, approximately 42% of them seen just once. Material: skin. The source is a female BALB/c mouse given C57BL/6 T cells with graft-versus-host disease after an allogeneic hematopoietic cell transplant.

Regarding this clone: Gene names and germline refer to mouse. The DNA ends 1 residue before the CDR3 does, and the rest of the CDR3 is filled in from the germline J gene. Other DNA variants within this sample encode the same CDR3. The chain couples TRBV1 to TRBJ1-1, with TRBD1 matching 10 bases. This CDR3 has 15 residues. With 3 bases clipped from V and 1 base from J, the junction kept 2 bases outside the gene matches. Per germline, CDR1 NSQYPW and CDR2 LRSPGD (reference sequence). CDR3 DNA (partial): TGCACCTGCAGTGCCCGGGACAGGGGGAACACAGAAGTCTTC. It is translated as CTCSARDRGNTEVF. In full, the CDR3 reads CTCSARDRGNTEVFF.

This clone turned up a few times. The genes and germline here are from mouse. The CDR3 extends 1 residue past the end of the read, so its final part is completed from the germline J gene. The V gene is TRBV15, the J gene TRBJ2-2, with D unclear. Germline CDR1 SGHND, CDR2 FRSKSL. Trimming removed 1 base at V and 1 base at J, with 4 bases between. The CDR3 loop spans 14 amino acids. The part of the CDR3 DNA that was read is TGTGCCAGCAGTTTAGACAAAAACACCGGGCAGCTCTAC. The encoded protein is CASSLDKNTGQLY. The complete CDR3 protein is CASSLDKNTGQLYF.

Of note for this clone: Mouse gene names apply. The read ends 1 residue early relative to the CDR3; the germline J gene fills the gap. The gene calls are TRBV3 and TRBJ2-5; 9 nucleotides align to TRBD1. The V gene's germline CDR1 is SNHLY and CDR2 FYNGKV (reference sequence). V trimming: 3 bases; J trimming: 3 bases; junction bases outside the gene matches: 4. The CDR3 runs 15 residues. CDR3 bases read: TGTGCCAGCAGCTTGGACAGGGGAAGGCAAGACACCCAGTAC. This translates into CASSLDRGRQDTQY. The CDR3 in its entirety is CASSLDRGRQDTQYF.

This clone is labeled as medium-sized. All gene names here are mouse names. The sequenced fragment ends 1 residue before the CDR3 boundary, so the rest is inferred from the germline J gene. J is TRBJ1-4 and V is TRBV19; D remains unclear. Trimming removed 6 bases at V and 0 bases at J, with 6 bases between. This CDR3 spans 13 amino acids. Germline assignment: CDR1 FNHDT and CDR2 SITEND (reference sequence). CDR3 region: CASIPFSNERLFF. CDR3 DNA, as far as it was read: TGTGCCAGCATTCCTTTTTCCAACGAAAGATTATTT.

Worth noting for this clone: Gene names refer to mouse genes. The CDR3 loop reads CASSLEGAPYEQYF. Incomplete CDR3 DNA: TGTGCCAGCTCTCTCGAGGGGGCGCCCTATGAACAGTAC. The chain recombines TRBV12-2 with TRBJ2-7; D is possibly TRBD1 (7 bases). The DNA ends 1 residue before the CDR3 does, and the rest of the CDR3 is filled in from the germline J gene. The V end lost 0 bases, the J end lost 2 bases, and 10 bases lay between the germline ends. Germline CDR1 SGHLS, CDR2 HYDKME. The CDR3 contains 14 residues.

As for this clone: Germline and genes: mouse. The read terminates 1 residue before the CDR3 end, so the remaining end is supplied by the germline J gene. The chain uses TRBV12-2 and TRBJ2-7; D might be TRBD2 (6 bases). CDR3 length: 15 amino acids. The germline gives CDR1 SGHLS, CDR2 HYDKME. V was cut by 0 bases and J by 3 bases, with 14 bases left in between. The chain's CDR3 is CASSLGLGPFYEQYF. The part of the CDR3 DNA that was read is TGTGCCAGCTCTCTCGGTCTGGGGCCCTTCTATGAACAGTAC.

This clone was observed a few times. Gene names refer to mouse genes. The CDR3 end is not reached by the read, which stops 1 residue before it; the germline J gene fills it in. J is TRBJ2-2 and V is TRBV29, with 7 positions matching TRBD1. With 6 bases clipped from V and 0 bases from J, the junction kept 1 base outside the gene matches. Germline values: CDR1 MSHET, CDR2 SYDVDS. This CDR3 comprises 14 residues. CDR3 protein: CASRGQPNTGQLYF. The sequenced CDR3 bases are TGTGCTAGCAGGGGACAGCCAAACACCGGGCAGCTCTAC.

About this clone itself: Gene names and germline match the mouse. The CDR3 end lies 1 residue beyond the end of the read and is filled in from the germline J gene. J is TRBJ1-2 and V is TRBV3; no clear D. The V gene lost 4 bases and the J gene lost 1 base, with 4 bases spanning the gap. The CDR3 loop spans 12 amino acids. CDR1 SNHLY and CDR2 FYNGKV come from the germline V gene (reference sequence). This CDR3 is CASSYKNSDYTF. The CDR3 DNA, read in part, is TGTGCCAGCAGCTACAAAAACTCCGACTACACC.

Regarding this clone: Mouse gene names and germline throughout. The sequenced fragment ends 1 residue before the CDR3 boundary, so the rest is inferred from the germline J gene. Other DNA sequences from this sample encode an identical CDR3 as well. This sequence joins TRBV26 and TRBJ2-4; 7 bases match TRBD1. V was pared by 6 bases and J by 3 bases, with 3 bases of the junction left unmatched. This CDR3 comprises 13 residues. Germline V gene data show CDR1 as KGHPV and CDR2 as FQNQEV (reference sequence). CDR3 amino acids: CASSRDRQNTLYF. CDR3 DNA, as far as it was read: TGTGCCAGCAGCCGGGACAGACAAAACACCTTGTAC. Full variable domain (outside the CDR3, taken from reference TRBV26 and TRBJ2-4): NSKVIQTPRYLVKGQGQKAKMRCIPEKGHPVVFWYQQNKNNEFKFLINFQNQEVLQQIDMTEKRFSAECPSNSPCSLEIQSSEAGDSALYLCASSRDRQNTLYFGAGTRLSVL.

As regards this clone: The germline and genes are mouse ones. The missing CDR3 end, 1 residue past where the read stops, is filled in from the germline J gene. V gene TRBV26 combines with J gene TRBJ2-2, with D possibly matching TRBD1 (5 bases). The germline V gene has CDR1 KGHPV and CDR2 FQNQEV (reference sequence). V shed 4 bases and J shed 2 bases, with 8 bases lying between them. This CDR3 comprises 14 residues. The CDR3 spells CASSQAGNTGQLYF. The part of the CDR3 DNA that was read is TGTGCCAGCAGTCAGGCAGGGAACACCGGGCAGCTCTAC.

This clone is deemed medium-sized. Here the gene names and germline are mouse. The read falls 1 residue short of the CDR3 end, and the missing part is taken from the germline J gene. J is TRBJ1-3 and V is TRBV1; D may be TRBD1 (6 bases). This CDR3 is 14 amino acids long. V lost 4 bases to trimming and J lost 1 base, with 8 bases between them. Germline assignment: CDR1 NSQYPW and CDR2 LRSPGD (reference sequence). Incomplete CDR3 DNA: TGCACCTGCAGTGTACAGGGATCTGGAAATACGCTCTAT. It codes for CTCSVQGSGNTLY. In full, the CDR3 is CTCSVQGSGNTLYF.

With respect to this clone: Mouse gene names and germline throughout. The sequenced fragment ends 1 residue before the CDR3 boundary, so the rest is inferred from the germline J gene. V usage is TRBV26 and J usage is TRBJ2-7; D gene unclear. CDR1 is KGHPV and CDR2 is FQNQEV in the germline V gene (reference sequence). This CDR3 contains 11 residues. Trimming removed 5 bases at V and 2 bases at J, with 4 bases between. The CDR3 region is CASSDTYEQYF. The sequenced CDR3 bases are TGTGCCAGCAGTGACACCTATGAACAGTAC.

By proportion, this clone is medium-sized. Gene names refer to mouse genes. Read data end 1 residue before the CDR3 end; the end is taken from the germline J gene. The chain couples TRBV26 to TRBJ2-1; D could derive from TRBD1 or TRBD2 (5 bases each). With 4 bases removed from V and 3 bases from J, the gap between germline ends came to 7 bases. Germline V lookup: CDR1 KGHPV, CDR2 FQNQEV (reference sequence). There are 13 residues in the CDR3. The covered CDR3 bases are TGTGCCAGCAGTCAAGGGGCCTATGCTGAGCAGTTC. Protein product: CASSQGAYAEQF. The entire CDR3 reads CASSQGAYAEQFF.

On this clone: All gene names here are mouse names. The read terminates 1 residue before the CDR3 end, so the remaining end is supplied by the germline J gene. The V call is TRBV16, the J call TRBJ2-3; TRBD2 is a possible D gene (5 bases). Trimming left V 5 bases short and J 2 bases short, with 8 bases between. The CDR3 covers 13 residues. Germline CDR1 SGHSA, CDR2 FRNQAP. The CDR3 loop reads CASSQTAAETLYF. CDR3 DNA (partial): TGTGCAAGCAGCCAGACTGCTGCAGAAACGCTGTAT. The variable domain in full, with the rest retrieved from reference TRBV16 and TRBJ2-3, is NAGVIQTPRHKVTGKGQEATLWCEPISGHSAVFWYRQTIVQGLEFLTYFRNQAPIDDSGMPKERFSAQMPNQSHSTLKIQSTQPQDSAVYLCASSQTAAETLYFGSGTRLTVL.

In this sample, this clone turned up a few times. The listed genes are named as in mouse. The CDR3 bases that were read are TGTGCCAGCACCCCGGGACAGGCAAACACAGAAGTCTTC. This sequence encodes CASTPGQANTEVF. The entire CDR3 protein reads CASTPGQANTEVFF. J is TRBJ1-1 and V is TRBV15, with TRBD1 identical over 8 bases. Read data end 1 residue before the CDR3 end; the end is taken from the germline J gene. The germline gives CDR1 SGHND, CDR2 FRSKSL. Unmatched junction bases numbered 4, after V lost 7 bases and J lost 0 bases. This CDR3 spans 14 amino acids.

Of note for this clone: Gene names and germline match the mouse. The read gets to within 1 residue of the CDR3 end, and the germline J gene fills in the rest. The chain combines TRBV26 with TRBJ1-4; 8 bases are a match to TRBD1. Germline loops: CDR1 KGHPV, CDR2 FQNQEV (reference sequence). With V trimmed by 6 bases and J by 4 bases, 7 bases remained unmatched. The CDR3 totals 15 residues. CDR3: CASRKHRGGNERLFF. The CDR3 DNA, read in part, is TGTGCCAGCAGGAAGCACAGGGGGGGCAACGAAAGATTATTT.